Sequencing of this T cell receptor (beta chain) was carried out in a study of T-cell memory formation after mild COVID-19. Study in general: TCR clusters largely stayed donor specific.

MiXCR, applied by TCRdb to the 5' RACE reads, yields one record per CDR3 protein. The sample consists of hundreds of thousands of distinct CDR3 sequences, approximately 20% of them appearing once. Germline CDR1 and CDR2: SGHTA and FQGNSA. Trimming cost V 1 base and J 2 bases, with 9 bases left between them. This CDR3 comprises 14 residues. This clonotype came up many times. Its cognate antigen is unknown. Study-wide results and limits: Day 15 to 85 contracting clones showed balanced CD4/CD8; later expanders leaned CD4+. Certain responding clones were present in pre-infection memory, suggesting participation of cross-reactive memory.

The sequence derives from an adult woman who had mild COVID-19 (a few samples of this study predate the infection). Cell type and time point are not known. The J gene is TRBJ2-7, the V gene TRBV7-2; D is ambiguous. Material for sequencing was PBMCs or a T cell subset sorted from them (not recorded which). For the CDR3, the DNA is TGTGCCAGCAGCTTAGGGCAGGTCACCTACGAGCAGTACTTC. This encodes CASSLGQVTYEQYF.